A selection of T cell receptor beta chains follows, all from one sample in a study of cytomegalovirus exposure and HLA in healthy donors. The repertoire was sequenced with immunoSEQ multiplex PCR; TCRdb's copy has only in-frame clones and lacks some. The sample carries around 150,000 clones, roughly 80% recorded once. The sample consisted of PBMCs. These receptors originate from a man aged 35 to 55 in good health and CMV-seronegative. The CDR3 runs from the conserved cysteine through the conserved F or W. Rows give clone size only sometimes, using once, few, many, or a class for an expanded clone.

CDR3 protein | clone size | V gene
CASSFRGGHVETQYF | . | TRBV6-5
CASSPGQGFTGELFF | . | TRBV5-1
CASSHGTKQETQYF | . | TRBV6-5
CATSARGGVDEQFF | . | TRBV15
CASSRSGTAYEQYF | . | TRBV7-9
CASSPWTGVGEAFF | . | TRBV14
CASSPGGIQETQYF | . | TRBV28
CASRDRSEGYTF | . | TRBV6-5
CASSPGGQQETQYF | . | TRBV5-1
CASSHRGGHSPLHF | . | TRBV6-5
CASSLLDRANQPQHF | . | TRBV19
CASSYTGTGGATNEKLFF | . | TRBV13
CASSEAGRRYYEQYF | . | TRBV2
CASGLVGRRAFF | . | TRBV28
CASPSGAGGDYGYTF | . | TRBV2
CASNKGALEGYTF | . | TRBV2
CADSPGSSTDTQYF | few | TRBV7-2
CASSALASGGRETQYF | . | TRBV9
CASSEARQRWETQYF | few | TRBV6-1
CAWTLTGSYNSPLHF | . | TRBV30
CASSLEIAGGTDTQYF | . | TRBV11-2
CASSQDSQETQYF | . | TRBV4-2
CASSGGRAVAEAFF | . | TRBV18
CASSLVYSGLLNEQFF | . | TRBV5-1
CAWSTGSNQPQHF | . | TRBV30
CASTLGGGSTEAFF | . | TRBV7-9
CASSLRPGPTGELFF | . | TRBV5-1
CASSARGLNTEAFF | . | TRBV6-5
CASSPTGEDTEAFF | . | TRBV7-9
CASSFINQPQHF | . | TRBV27
CASSSSAGLLSGANVLTF | . | TRBV7-6
CASSSDRGPAGELFF | . | TRBV7-3
CASSFGSGYTGELFF | . | TRBV11-3
CASSPMTGFSGNTIYF | . | TRBV7-8
CASSWGGTGGAGGLNTEAFF | . | TRBV5-1
CASKPSPISYNEQFF | . | TRBV5-4
CASSASVANYGYTF | . | TRBV10-2
CAWRGTYNEQFF | . | TRBV7-9
CASSPRATNTGELFF | . | TRBV9
CASSIYRGQDTEAFF | . | TRBV11-2
CASSPRQPSYGYTF | . | TRBV5-4
CASSQDSAGNYGYTF | . | TRBV4-1
CASSRQIHGNTIYF | . | TRBV6-5
CASSLGRRQDEQYF | . | TRBV7-8
CASTLGNWGGPPLEDTQYF | few | TRBV7-9
CASSQGGPLHF | . | TRBV7-6